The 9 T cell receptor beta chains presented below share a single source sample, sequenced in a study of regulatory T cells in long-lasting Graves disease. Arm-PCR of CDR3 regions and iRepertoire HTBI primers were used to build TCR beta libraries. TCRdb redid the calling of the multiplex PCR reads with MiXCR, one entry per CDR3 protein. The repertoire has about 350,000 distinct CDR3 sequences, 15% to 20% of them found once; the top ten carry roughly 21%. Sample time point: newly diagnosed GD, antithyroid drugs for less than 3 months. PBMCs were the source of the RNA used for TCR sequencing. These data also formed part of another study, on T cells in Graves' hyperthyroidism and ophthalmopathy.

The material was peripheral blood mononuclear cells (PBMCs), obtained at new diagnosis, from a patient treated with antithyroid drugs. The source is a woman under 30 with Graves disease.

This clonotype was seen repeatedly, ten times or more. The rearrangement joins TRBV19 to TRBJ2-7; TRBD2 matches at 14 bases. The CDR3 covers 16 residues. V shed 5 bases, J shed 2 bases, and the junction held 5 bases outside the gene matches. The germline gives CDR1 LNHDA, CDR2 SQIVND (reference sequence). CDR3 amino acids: CASSRSTSGRAYEQYF. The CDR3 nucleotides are TGTGCCAGTAGTCGCTCGACTAGCGGGAGGGCCTACGAGCAGTACTTC.

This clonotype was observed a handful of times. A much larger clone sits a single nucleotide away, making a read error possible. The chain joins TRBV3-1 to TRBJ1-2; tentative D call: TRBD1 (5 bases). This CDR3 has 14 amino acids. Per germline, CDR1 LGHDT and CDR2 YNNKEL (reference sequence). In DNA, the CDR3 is TGTGCCAGCAGCCAAGTGGGGGTTCGCTATGGCTACGCCTTC. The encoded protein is CASSQVGVRYGYAF.

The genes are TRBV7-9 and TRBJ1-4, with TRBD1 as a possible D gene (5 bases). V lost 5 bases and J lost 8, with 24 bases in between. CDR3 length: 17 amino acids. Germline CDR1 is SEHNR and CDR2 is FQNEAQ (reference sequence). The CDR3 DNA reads TGTGCCAGCAGCCCTAGTGCGCTGGGGGGTAAAAACGAAAAACTGTTTTTT. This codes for CASSPSALGGKNEKLFF.

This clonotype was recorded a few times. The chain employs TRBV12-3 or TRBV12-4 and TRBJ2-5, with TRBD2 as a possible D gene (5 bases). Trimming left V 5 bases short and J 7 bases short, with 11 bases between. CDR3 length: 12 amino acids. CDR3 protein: CASSDSVGTQYF. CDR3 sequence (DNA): TGTGCCAGCAGTGATAGCGTAGGGACCCAGTACTTC.

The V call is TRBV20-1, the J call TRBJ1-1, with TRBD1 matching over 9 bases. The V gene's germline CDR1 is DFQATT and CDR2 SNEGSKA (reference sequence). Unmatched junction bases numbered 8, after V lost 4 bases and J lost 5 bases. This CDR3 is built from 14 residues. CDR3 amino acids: CSAKTGGPRTEAFF. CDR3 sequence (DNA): TGCAGTGCTAAAACAGGGGGCCCGAGGACTGAAGCTTTCTTT.

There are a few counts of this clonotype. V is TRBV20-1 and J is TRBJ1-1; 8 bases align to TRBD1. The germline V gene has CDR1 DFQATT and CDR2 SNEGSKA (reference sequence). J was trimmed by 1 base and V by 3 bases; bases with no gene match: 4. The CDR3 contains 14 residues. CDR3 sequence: CSASRTGRNTEAFF. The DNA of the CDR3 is TGCAGTGCTAGCCGGACAGGGAGGAACACTGAAGCTTTCTTT.

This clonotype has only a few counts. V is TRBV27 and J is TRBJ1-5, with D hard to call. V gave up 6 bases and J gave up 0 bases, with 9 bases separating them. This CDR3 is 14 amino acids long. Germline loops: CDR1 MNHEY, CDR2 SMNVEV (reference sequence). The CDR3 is CASRTSYSNQPQHF. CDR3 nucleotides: TGTGCCAGCAGGACATCTTATAGCAATCAGCCCCAGCATTTT.

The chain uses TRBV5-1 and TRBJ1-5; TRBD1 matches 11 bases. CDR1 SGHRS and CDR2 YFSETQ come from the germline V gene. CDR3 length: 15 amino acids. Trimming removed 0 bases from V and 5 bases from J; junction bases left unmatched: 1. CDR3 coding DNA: TGCGCCAGCAGCTTGGGGGGACAGGGGGATCAGCCCCAGCATTTT. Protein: CASSLGGQGDQPQHF.

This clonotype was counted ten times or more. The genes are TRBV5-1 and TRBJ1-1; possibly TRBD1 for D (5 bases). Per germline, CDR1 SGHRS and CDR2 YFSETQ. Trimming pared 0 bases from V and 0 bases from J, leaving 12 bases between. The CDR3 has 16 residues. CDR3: CASSLGTGQMNTEAFF. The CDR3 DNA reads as TGCGCCAGCAGCTTGGGGACCGGACAAATGAACACTGAAGCTTTCTTT.